The 15 T cell receptor beta chains presented below share a single source sample, sequenced in a study of T-cell memory formation after mild COVID-19. MiXCR, run by TCRdb on the 5' RACE reads, gives a single entry per CDR3 protein. Of roughly 250,000 distinct CDR3 sequences listed, 16% are singletons. Sequenced: PBMCs or a T cell subset sorted from them (not recorded which). These receptors were collected from a man younger than 35 who had mild COVID-19 (a few samples of this study predate the infection). Cell type and time point are not known.

V gene TRBV12-3 or TRBV12-4 combines with J gene TRBJ1-2; possible D gene TRBD1, 5 bases. Deletions cut 1 base from V and 4 bases from J, with 10 bases between. The CDR3 is 14 residues long. Here the CDR3 reads CASSLEGMGYGYTF. The CDR3 nucleotides read TGTGCCAGCAGTTTAGAGGGGATGGGCTATGGCTACACCTTC.

The chain has TRBV4-3 and TRBJ1-2; D is possibly TRBD1 (5 bases). The germline V gene encodes CDR1 LGHNA and CDR2 YSLEER. With 0 bases removed from V and 5 bases from J, the gap between germline ends came to 16 bases. This CDR3 is built from 16 residues. The DNA of the CDR3 is TGCGCCAGCAGCCAAGAAGAGCAGTCAGGGCTATATGGCTACACCTTC. It translates to CASSQEEQSGLYGYTF.

This clonotype was seen a handful of times. This sequence joins TRBV29-1 and TRBJ1-1; D is uncertain. V lost 3 bases and J lost 0, with 8 bases in between. The CDR3 runs to 13 residues. The V gene's germline CDR1 is SQVTM and CDR2 ANQGSEA. The CDR3 loop reads CSVESSMNTEAFF. CDR3 DNA sequence: TGCAGCGTTGAGTCCAGTATGAACACTGAAGCTTTCTTT. The full variable domain, with the rest looked up from reference TRBV29-1 and TRBJ1-1, is SAVISQKPSRDICQRGTSLTIQCQVDSQVTMMFWYRQQPGQSLTLIATANQGSEATYESGFVIDKFPISRPNLTFSTLTVSNMSPEDSSIYLCSVESSMNTEAFFGQGTRLTVV.

This clonotype came up a few times. The chain couples TRBV20-1 to TRBJ1-2; D unresolved. V gave up 1 base and J gave up 9 bases, with 6 bases separating them. CDR3 length: 10 residues. The germline gives CDR1 DFQATT, CDR2 SNEGSKA (reference sequence). The CDR3 DNA reads TGCAGTGCTAGAGTAGTACGCTACACCTTC. This encodes CSARVVRYTF.

This clonotype was seen a handful of times. V and J are TRBV7-9 and TRBJ1-2, with TRBD1 as a possible D gene (6 bases). The germline gives CDR1 SEHNR, CDR2 FQNEAQ (reference sequence). V was cut by 1 base and J by 7 bases, with 13 bases left in between. This CDR3 region has 14 residues. CDR3 residues: CASSLDRVRSGYTF. The DNA for the CDR3 is TGTGCCAGCAGCTTAGACAGGGTTCGGAGTGGCTACACCTTC.

This sequence joins TRBV19 and TRBJ2-1, with a possible D match to TRBD1 (6 bases). The CDR3 contains 17 residues. The V end was cut by 2 bases, the J end by 1 base, with 15 bases between. The germline gives CDR1 LNHDA, CDR2 SQIVND (reference sequence). The CDR3 DNA reads as TGTGCCAGTAGTATATCGACAGGCCAAGGGTCCTACAATGAGCAGTTCTTC. Amino acid sequence: CASSISTGQGSYNEQFF. Filled out from reference TRBV19 and TRBJ2-1, the complete variable domain reads DGGITQSPKYLFRKEGQNVTLSCEQNLNHDAMYWYRQDPGQGLRLIYYSQIVNDFQKGDIAEGYSVSREKKESFPLTVTSAQKNPTAFYLCASSISTGQGSYNEQFFGPGTRLTVL.

The rearrangement links TRBV10-1 to TRBJ2-7; 7 nucleotides agree with TRBD1. The CDR3 is 14 residues long. V shed 5 bases and J 3 bases; nucleotides not matched to a gene: 7. CDR1 and CDR2 (germline): WNHNN, SYGVQD (reference sequence). The CDR3 is CASSHPDRSYEQYF. For the CDR3, the DNA is TGCGCCAGCAGTCATCCGGACAGGAGCTACGAGCAGTACTTC.

This clonotype was found a few times. V and J are TRBV20-1 and TRBJ1-4; TRBD1 aligns across 8 bases. Germline trimming cut 4 bases from V and 4 bases from J; bases unmatched to any gene: 5. The CDR3 is 14 amino acids. Germline CDR1 DFQATT, CDR2 SNEGSKA (reference sequence). The CDR3 DNA reads TGCAGTGCTAATCAGGGGGCGGGTAATGAAAAACTGTTTTTT. Residues: CSANQGAGNEKLFF.

This chain connects TRBV5-1 to TRBJ1-2; D might be TRBD1 (6 bases). CDR1 and CDR2 from the germline V gene are SGHRS and YFSETQ. V lost 0 bases and J lost 5, with 14 bases in between. The CDR3 runs to 15 residues. CDR3 DNA sequence: TGCGCCAGCAGCTTGGCCGAGAGGGGGAGGTATGGCTACACCTTC. It is translated as CASSLAERGRYGYTF.

The V and J genes are TRBV6-2 or TRBV6-3 and TRBJ1-5; possible D gene TRBD1, 6 bases. This CDR3 spans 14 amino acids. V dropped 5 bases and J dropped 3 bases, with 11 bases sitting between them. Germline values: CDR1 MNHEY, CDR2 SVGEGT. The CDR3 here is CASSQRGSNQPQHF. Here the CDR3 DNA reads TGTGCCAGCAGTCAAAGGGGGTCCAATCAGCCCCAGCATTTT.

This clonotype was picked up a small number of times. The rearrangement joins TRBV7-2 to TRBJ1-2; D gene ambiguous. CDR3 length: 13 residues. The V and J ends lost 1 base and 5 bases respectively, with 8 bases between them. Looked up from germline, CDR1 is SGHTA and CDR2 is FQGNSA. CDR3 DNA sequence: TGTGCCAGCAGCTTAGGGAAGGGTTATGGCTACACCTTC. Amino acid sequence: CASSLGKGYGYTF.

The rearrangement links TRBV3-1 to TRBJ1-6, with TRBD1 matching over 7 bases. Unmatched junction bases numbered 8, after V lost 3 bases and J lost 6 bases. Germline values: CDR1 LGHDT, CDR2 YNNKEL (reference sequence). This CDR3 is 16 amino acids long. CDR3 sequence: CASSQDLGQFNSPLHF. In DNA form, the CDR3 reads TGTGCCAGCAGCCAGGACTTGGGACAGTTTAATTCACCCCTCCACTTT.

The chain combines TRBV20-1 with TRBJ1-2; D unclear. The germline V gene has CDR1 DFQATT and CDR2 SNEGSKA (reference sequence). This CDR3 spans 13 amino acids. The germline V and J ends were trimmed by 6 bases and 6 bases, with 17 bases remaining between them. CDR3 amino acids: CSARSGLRHGYTF. The CDR3 region has the DNA TGCAGTGCCAGATCTGGATTGAGGCATGGCTACACCTTC.

This clonotype was detected only a few times. A read error may account for a junction end that differs from germline. The gene calls are TRBV12-3 or TRBV12-4 and TRBJ2-3; TRBD1 matches at 8 bases. CDR3 length equals 14 residues. The CDR3 sequence is CASSFNGGTGTQYF. The CDR3 DNA is TGTGCCAGCAGTTTCAATGGGGGGACAGGTACGCAGTATTTT.

This clonotype came up a few times. The chain is built from TRBV5-5 and TRBJ1-5; D perhaps matches TRBD1 (6 bases). Per germline, CDR1 SGHKS and CDR2 YYEKEE (reference sequence). CDR3 length equals 14 residues. The V and J ends lost 1 base and 5 bases respectively, with 10 bases between them. The CDR3 DNA is TGTGCCAGCAGCTTGTGGACAGCAGATCAGCCCCAGCATTTT. Translation: CASSLWTADQPQHF.